This TCR beta chain was identified in a study of shared clonotypes between healthy human individuals. Clones were read by immunoSEQ multiplex PCR, and TCRdb kept only the in-frame ones, dropping some. The sample consists of 190,000 or so clones, roughly 70% of them appearing once. Comments on this clone: The antigen is undetermined.

Study-wide results and limits: Clonotypes shared by all four donors outscored non-shared clonotypes in generation probability.

The study enrolled healthy HIV-negative adults without recent acute infections or vaccinations as donors. CD4+ cells yielded CD45RA+ naive and CD45RA-negative memory subsets. CDR1 is SGHKS and CDR2 is YYEKEE in the germline V gene (reference sequence). Between the trimmed V and J ends, which lost 5 bases and 7 bases, there was a span of 21 bases. This CDR3 contains 16 residues. The sequencing sample was made of memory CD4+ T cells sorted from blood. Documented subset: CD45RA-negative fraction. The TCR sequence derives from a man aged 25-45 years in good health. J is TRBJ2-2 and V is TRBV5-5, with D perhaps being TRBD1 or TRBD2 (5 bases each). CDR3 DNA sequence: TGTGCCAGCAGTTATATACGTGGGGGTTTGGACGGGGAGCTGTTTTTT. Its translation: CASSYIRGGLDGELFF.